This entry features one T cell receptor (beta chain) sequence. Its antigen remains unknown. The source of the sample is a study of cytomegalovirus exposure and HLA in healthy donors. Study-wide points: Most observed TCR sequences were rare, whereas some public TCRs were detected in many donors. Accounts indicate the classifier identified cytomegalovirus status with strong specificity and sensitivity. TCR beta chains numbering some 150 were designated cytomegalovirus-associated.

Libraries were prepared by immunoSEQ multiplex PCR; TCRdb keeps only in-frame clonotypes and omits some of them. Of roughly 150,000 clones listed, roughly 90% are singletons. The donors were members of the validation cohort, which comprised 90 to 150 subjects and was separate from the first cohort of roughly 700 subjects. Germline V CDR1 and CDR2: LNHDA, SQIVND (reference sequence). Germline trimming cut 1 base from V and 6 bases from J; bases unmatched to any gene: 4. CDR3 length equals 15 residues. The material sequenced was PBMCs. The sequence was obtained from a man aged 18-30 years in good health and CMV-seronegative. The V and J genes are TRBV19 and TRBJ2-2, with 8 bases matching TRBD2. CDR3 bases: TGTGCCAGTAGTATAGGCCCAGCGGGAGCCGGGGAGCTGTTTTTT. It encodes CASSIGPAGAGELFF.